One T cell receptor beta chain is described in this entry. Its antigen is undetermined. The data were obtained in a study of cytomegalovirus exposure and HLA in healthy donors. PCR primers comprised 60 Vbeta and 13 Jbeta primers. Data came from immunoSEQ multiplex PCR; TCRdb stores just in-frame clones and leaves some out. This sample contains 65,000 to 85,000 clones. Healthy donors of bone marrow made up the group. The V and J ends lost 1 base and 6 bases, in that order; junction bases with no gene match: 6. Looked up from germline, CDR1 is SQVTM and CDR2 is ANQGSEA. CDR3 length: 13 amino acids. Study-level findings and limits: The likely origin of a cluster of highly shared sequence variants was a sequencing artifact.

This chain connects TRBV29-1 to TRBJ2-7; TRBD1 agrees at 7 bases. This receptor was taken from a woman in her thirties in good health and CMV-seronegative. Sequences were obtained from PBMCs. The CDR3 sequence is CSVEAHRQGEQYF. Here the CDR3 DNA reads TGCAGCGTTGAAGCGCATAGACAGGGCGAGCAGTACTTC.